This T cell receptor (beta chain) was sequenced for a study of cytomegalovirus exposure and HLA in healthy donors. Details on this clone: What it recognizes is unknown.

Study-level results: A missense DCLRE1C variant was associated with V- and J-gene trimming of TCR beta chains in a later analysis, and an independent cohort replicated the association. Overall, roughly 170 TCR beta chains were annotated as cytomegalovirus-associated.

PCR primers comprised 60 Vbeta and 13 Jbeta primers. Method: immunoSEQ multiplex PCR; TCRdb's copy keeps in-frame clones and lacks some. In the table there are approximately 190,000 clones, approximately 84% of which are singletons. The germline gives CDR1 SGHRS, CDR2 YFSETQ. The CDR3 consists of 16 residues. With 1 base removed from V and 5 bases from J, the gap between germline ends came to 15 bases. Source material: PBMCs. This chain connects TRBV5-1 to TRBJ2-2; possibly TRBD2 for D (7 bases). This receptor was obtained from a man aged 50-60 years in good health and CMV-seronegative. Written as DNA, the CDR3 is TGCGCCAGCAGCTTGTCCGGGGGGCCCACTACCGGGGAGCTGTTTTTT. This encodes CASSLSGGPTTGELFF.